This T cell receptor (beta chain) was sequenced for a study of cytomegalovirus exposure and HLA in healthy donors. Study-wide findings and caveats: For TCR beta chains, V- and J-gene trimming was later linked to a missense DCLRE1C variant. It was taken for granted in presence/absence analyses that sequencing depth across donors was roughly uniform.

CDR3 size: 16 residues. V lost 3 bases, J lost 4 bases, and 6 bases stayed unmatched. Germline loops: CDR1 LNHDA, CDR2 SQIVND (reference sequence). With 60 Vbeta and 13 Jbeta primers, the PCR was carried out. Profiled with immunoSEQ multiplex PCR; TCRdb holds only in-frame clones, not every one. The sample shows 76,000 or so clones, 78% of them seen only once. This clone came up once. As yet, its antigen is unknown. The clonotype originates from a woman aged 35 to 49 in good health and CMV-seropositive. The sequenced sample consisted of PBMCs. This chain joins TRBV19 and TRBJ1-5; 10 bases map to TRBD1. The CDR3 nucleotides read TGTGCCAGTAGTATGGACAGGGGGGAACCTAATCAGCCCCAGCATTTT. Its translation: CASSMDRGEPNQPQHF.